Following are 27 T cell receptor beta chains from one sample sequenced in a study of Graves' ophthalmopathy and Graves' hyperthyroidism. Amplification targeted the TCR beta CDR3 regions, with RNA transcripts as the source material. In the first round, RT-PCR was carried out with HTBI primers, and a multiplex PCR formed the second round. TCRdb reprocessed the multiplex PCR reads via MiXCR and lists one record per CDR3 protein. The sample shows hundreds of thousands of distinct CDR3 sequences, 22% of them seen only once. The sequencing sample was made of peripheral blood. The source is a woman between 18 and 29 years old with stable Graves' hyperthyroidism. Some clones in this sample may be carry-over from other donors' samples.

Ten or more counts support this clonotype. The chain employs TRBV6-2 or TRBV6-3 and TRBJ1-5, with 7 bases aligning to TRBD1. Germline CDR1 and CDR2: MNHEY and SVGEGT. CDR3 size: 16 residues. Trimming took 6 bases from V and 0 from J; bases not matched to a gene: 8. The CDR3 spells CASRQGGLSSNQPQHF. CDR3 sequence (DNA): TGTGCCAGCAGACAAGGGGGCCTGAGTAGCAATCAGCCCCAGCATTTT.

A word on this clonotype: A read error may be the cause here, since a much bigger clone is one base away. This chain joins TRBV5-6 and TRBJ2-7, with D possibly TRBD1 on 5 matching bases. Germline CDR1 and CDR2: SGHDT and YYEEEE. The CDR3 runs to 15 residues. V was shortened by 6 bases and J by 0 bases, with 16 bases between the two germline ends. The CDR3 sequence is CASIFSYRSSYEQYF. CDR3 sequence (DNA): TGTGCCAGCATCTTCTCATACAGGAGCTCCTACGAGCAGTACTTC.

This clonotype occurred many times. J is TRBJ2-4 and V is TRBV20-1; 7 bases match TRBD2. The V gene's germline CDR1 is DFQATT and CDR2 SNEGSKA (reference sequence). The CDR3 totals 11 residues. V lost 6 bases, J lost 11 bases, and 7 bases stayed unmatched. The DNA for the CDR3 is TGCAGTGCAACTGGACTAGAGGTTCAGTACTTC. It codes for CSATGLEVQYF.

This clonotype appeared many times. The chain links TRBV9 to TRBJ2-7, with TRBD2 identical over 14 bases. Per germline, CDR1 SGDLS and CDR2 YYNGEE. J lost 5 bases, V lost 3 bases, and 1 base had no gene match. The CDR3 contains 14 residues. The CDR3 nucleotides are TGTGCCAGCAGCGGGGGACTAGCGGGAGACGAGCAGTACTTC. This translates into CASSGGLAGDEQYF.

This clonotype has at least ten counts. The chain is built from TRBV12-3 or TRBV12-4 and TRBJ1-6; D call uncertain. The V end lost 1 base, the J end lost 11 bases, and 6 bases lay between the germline ends. This CDR3 has 12 residues. DNA of the CDR3: TGTGCCAGCAGTTTAGGTGGCACACCCCTCCACTTT. It encodes CASSLGGTPLHF.

The chain uses TRBV28 and TRBJ2-7, with a weak D call TRBD2 (6 bases). The length of the CDR3 is 13 residues. V was cut by 6 bases and J by 4 bases, with 13 bases left in between. The germline V gene has CDR1 MDHEN and CDR2 SYDVKM. The CDR3 DNA reads as TGTGCCAGCAGAGGGAGGACTGATTACGAGCAGTACTTC. It translates to CASRGRTDYEQYF.

Ten or more counts support this clonotype. This sequence joins TRBV29-1 and TRBJ2-5; D is uncertain. Trimming pared 4 bases from V and 2 bases from J, leaving 11 bases between. The CDR3 spans 13 residues. In germline, CDR1 is SQVTM, CDR2 ANQGSEA. DNA for the CDR3: TGCAGCGTTGGGGTCTGGAGTCAAGAGACCCAGTACTTC. As protein: CSVGVWSQETQYF.

The sample holds many counts of this clonotype. The chain carries TRBV28 and TRBJ2-7; 7 bases match TRBD2. The CDR3 sequence is 15 residues long. V lost 7 bases, J lost 4 bases, and 13 bases stayed unmatched. Germline values: CDR1 MDHEN, CDR2 SYDVKM. The CDR3: CASTLGGAGVYEQYF. Here the CDR3 DNA reads TGTGCCAGCACCTTAGGAGGGGCGGGGGTTTACGAGCAGTACTTC.

This clonotype appeared many times. The J gene is TRBJ2-5, the V gene TRBV6-5; 8 nucleotides align to TRBD1. The CDR3 length is 15 residues. Germline CDR1 MNHEY, CDR2 SVGAGI. After removal of 5 bases from V and 2 bases from J, the junction contained 7 bases not matched to a gene. Written as DNA, the CDR3 is TGTGCCAGCAGTCTAGGACAGGGCTCGCAAGAGACCCAGTACTTC. Residues: CASSLGQGSQETQYF.

This clonotype occurred many times. The V and J genes are TRBV6-1 and TRBJ1-5, with unresolved D. Trimming removed 7 bases at V and 0 bases at J, with 13 bases between. This CDR3 region has 15 residues. The germline CDR1 and CDR2 sequences are MNHNS and SASEGT. CDR3 nucleotide sequence: TGTGCCAGCATCCAGGACCCGTATAGCAATCAGCCCCAGCATTTT. Its translation is CASIQDPYSNQPQHF.

This clonotype was recorded at least ten times. The junction does not match germline at one end; this may be a read error. V is TRBV6-1 and J is TRBJ2-7; TRBD1 matches 7 bases. Germline V CDR1 and CDR2: MNHNS, SASEGT. The CDR3 is made up of 14 amino acids. CDR3 loop: CAGRARTGEYEQYF. The CDR3 bases are TGTGCCGGCAGGGCCCGTACAGGGGAGTACGAGCAGTACTTC.

This clonotype was counted many times. The rearrangement uses TRBV29-1 and TRBJ2-6; 7 nucleotides line up with TRBD1. Germline CDR1 SQVTM, CDR2 ANQGSEA. The length of the CDR3 is 14 residues. Trimming took 6 bases from V and 2 from J; bases not matched to a gene: 4. CDR3 nucleotide sequence: TGCAGCGTGGCAACAGGGGCTGGGGCCAACGTCCTGACTTTC. This translates into CSVATGAGANVLTF.

The chain recombines TRBV12-3 or TRBV12-4 with TRBJ1-2; TRBD1 aligns across 9 bases. This CDR3 has 15 residues. V lost 5 bases to trimming and J lost 3 bases; unmatched junction nucleotides: 7. This chain's CDR3 is CASSPGDRDDYGYTF. In DNA form, the CDR3 reads TGTGCCAGCAGTCCCGGGGACAGGGACGACTATGGCTACACCTTC.

This clonotype was counted many times. This chain joins TRBV6-5 and TRBJ1-6; the D is unclear. The CDR3 consists of 15 residues. The germline gives CDR1 MNHEY, CDR2 SVGAGI. V lost 0 bases and J 10 bases, leaving 13 bases between the germline ends. The CDR3 here is CASSYSKAHGSPLHF. CDR3 sequence (DNA): TGTGCCAGCAGTTACTCAAAAGCACATGGGTCACCCCTCCACTTT.

This clonotype has a count of ten or more. The junction departs from germline at one end; a sequencing error may be responsible. The chain links TRBV12-3 or TRBV12-4 to TRBJ1-1; D is uncertain. This CDR3 comprises 11 residues. CDR3 residues: CASAGVRWEVF. The CDR3 DNA is TGTGCCAGCGCCGGGGTTCGGTGGGAGGTCTTT.

V usage is TRBV19 and J usage is TRBJ2-7; unclear D gene. V lost 6 bases, J lost 3 bases, and 15 bases lay in between. Germline values: CDR1 LNHDA, CDR2 SQIVND (reference sequence). CDR3 length equals 14 residues. This CDR3 is CASSPERTFYEQYF. CDR3 bases: TGTGCCAGTAGCCCAGAAAGGACCTTCTACGAGCAGTACTTC.

The rearrangement uses TRBV2 and TRBJ1-5, with D uncertain. Germline loops: CDR1 SNHLY, CDR2 FYNNEI. CDR3 length equals 13 residues. V was clipped by 7 bases and J by 5 bases, with 12 bases between them. CDR3 sequence (DNA): TGTGCCAGCAAAAGCCAGCCTGATCAGCCCCAGCATTTT. Residues: CASKSQPDQPQHF.

The rearrangement joins TRBV11-2 to TRBJ2-7; D may correspond to TRBD1 or TRBD2 (7 bases each). The germline V and J ends were trimmed by 5 bases and 5 bases, with 25 bases remaining between them. This CDR3 contains 17 residues. In germline, CDR1 is SGHAT, CDR2 FQNNGV. CDR3 bases: TGTGCCAGCAGCGTTCTTGCTGGGGGGAGGGGGCTCCACGAGCAGTACTTC. Amino acid sequence: CASSVLAGGRGLHEQYF.

The J gene is TRBJ2-5, the V gene TRBV6-1; 8 nucleotides align to TRBD1. This CDR3 contains 16 residues. Germline CDR1 reads MNHNS; CDR2 reads SASEGT. Trimming removed 7 bases from V and 4 bases from J; junction bases left unmatched: 14. Here the CDR3 DNA reads TGTGCCAGCATCAAGACAGGCAGGGGGCAAGGAGAGACCCAGTACTTC. Its protein is CASIKTGRGQGETQYF.

This clonotype turned up a few times. The J gene is TRBJ1-1, the V gene TRBV4-1; tentative D call: TRBD1 (6 bases). CDR1 and CDR2 from the germline V gene are MGHRA and YSYEKL. V lost 3 bases to trimming and J lost 0 bases, with 14 bases between them. The CDR3 runs 16 residues. CDR3 DNA: TGCGCCAGCAGCCAGGAATACAGGGACATGAACACTGAAGCTTTCTTT. Its translation is CASSQEYRDMNTEAFF.

This clonotype appeared a few times. The chain combines TRBV7-6 with TRBJ2-2; D gene ambiguous. Trimming took 8 bases from V and 2 from J, leaving 9 bases between them. CDR3 length equals 13 residues. In germline, CDR1 is SGHVS, CDR2 FNYEAQ. The CDR3 DNA follows: TGTGCCAGCGCGGCCCAAAACACCGGGGAGCTGTTTTTT. The encoded protein is CASAAQNTGELFF. Together with reference TRBV7-6 and TRBJ2-2, the CDR3 gives the full variable domain: GAGVSQSPRYKVTKRGQDVALRCDPISGHVSLYWYRQALGQGPEFLTYFNYEAQQDKSGLPNDRFSAERPEGSISTLTIQRTEQRDSAMYRCASAAQNTGELFFGEGSRLTVL.

This clonotype was detected only a few times. The V and J genes are TRBV10-3 and TRBJ1-1; TRBD1 agrees at 9 bases. CDR3 length equals 16 residues. Germline CDR1 ENHRY, CDR2 SYGVKD. V was clipped by 4 bases and J by 3 bases; unmatched bases: 9. For the CDR3, the DNA is TGTGCCATCAGTGGAAGGACAGGGGTTCTACACACTGAAGCTTTCTTT. It is translated as CAISGRTGVLHTEAFF.

This clonotype was seen ten or more times. CDR3 DNA sequence: TGTGCCAGCAGCCAGGAACACCGAGACACTGAAGCTTTCTTT. This gives the protein CASSQEHRDTEAFF. This sequence joins TRBV4-2 and TRBJ1-1, with D uncertain. V gave up 3 bases and J gave up 3 bases, with 11 bases separating them. The V gene's germline CDR1 is LGHNA and CDR2 YNFKEQ. The CDR3 runs to 14 residues.

CDR3: CASSRVGYGYTF. CDR3 in DNA: TGTGCCAGCAGCCGGGTCGGCTATGGCTACACCTTC. The chain uses TRBV12-3 or TRBV12-4 and TRBJ1-2; D is unresolved. V lost 6 bases to trimming and J lost 4 bases, with 9 bases between them. The CDR3 length is 12 residues.

There are many counts of this clonotype. The chain combines TRBV5-4 with TRBJ2-7; D is ambiguous. CDR3 length equals 15 residues. Germline V gives CDR1 SGHNT, CDR2 YYREEE (reference sequence). V lost 0 bases, J lost 2 bases, and 12 bases lay in between. The CDR3 DNA is TGTGCCAGCAGCTTGGCCGTGTCAGGAACCTACGAGCAGTACTTC. This encodes CASSLAVSGTYEQYF. The entire variable domain, with the rest obtained from reference TRBV5-4 and TRBJ2-7, is as follows: ETGVTQSPTHLIKTRGQQVTLRCSSQSGHNTVSWYQQALGQGPQFIFQYYREEENGRGNFPPRFSGLQFPNYSSELNVNALELDDSALYLCASSLAVSGTYEQYFGPGTRLTVT.

This clonotype has a count of ten or more. The V call is TRBV11-2, the J call TRBJ2-7; 10 nucleotides agree with TRBD2. CDR1 is SGHAT, CDR2 FQNNGV, per germline. There are 14 residues in the CDR3. V shed 1 base, J shed 6 bases, and the junction held 3 bases outside the gene matches. The CDR3 sequence is CASSLGTSGVEQYF. CDR3 nucleotides: TGTGCCAGCAGCTTAGGGACTAGCGGCGTCGAGCAGTACTTC.

This clonotype was seen many times. The chain recombines TRBV6-2 or TRBV6-3 with TRBJ2-7; the D gene is possibly TRBD2 (6 bases). Germline V gene data show CDR1 as MNHEY and CDR2 as SVGEGT. Trimming shortened V by 7 bases and J by 6 bases, and 16 bases separated the two germline ends. The CDR3 has 13 residues. The CDR3 reads CASTRRLASEQYF. The CDR3 DNA sequence: TGTGCCAGCACCCGGCGGCTAGCGAGCGAGCAGTACTTC.